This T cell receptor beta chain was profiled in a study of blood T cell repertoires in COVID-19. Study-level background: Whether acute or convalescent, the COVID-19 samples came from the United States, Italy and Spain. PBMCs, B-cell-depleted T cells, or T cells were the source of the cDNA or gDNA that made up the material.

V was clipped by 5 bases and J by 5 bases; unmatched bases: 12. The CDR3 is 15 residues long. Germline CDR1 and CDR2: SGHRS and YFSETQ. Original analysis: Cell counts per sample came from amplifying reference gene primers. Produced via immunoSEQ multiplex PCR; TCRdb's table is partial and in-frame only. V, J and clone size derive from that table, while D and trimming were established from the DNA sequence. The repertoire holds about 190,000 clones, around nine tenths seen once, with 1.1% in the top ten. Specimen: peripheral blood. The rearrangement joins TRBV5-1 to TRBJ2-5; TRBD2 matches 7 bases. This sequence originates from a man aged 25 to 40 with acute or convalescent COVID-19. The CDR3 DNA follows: TGCGCCAGCAGATCCCTAGCGGTCCGTGGTGAGACCCAGTACTTC. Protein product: CASRSLAVRGETQYF.